This T cell receptor beta chain was retrieved from a study of blood T cell repertoires in COVID-19 (dated by TCRdb to about 2020). With regard to the full study: The collaborator samples originated in the United States, Italy and Spain and spanned the acute and convalescent phases of COVID-19. The material from the prospective study consisted of cDNA or gDNA derived from T cells, B-cell-depleted T cells, or PBMCs. The dataset comprised deeply sampled blood TCRbeta repertoires from subjects exposed to, actively infected with, or recovered from COVID-19. The repertoires were released in a freely available public database intended as a resource for research on the immune response to SARS-CoV-2. Samples were obtained from the ongoing ImmuneRACE study (first 160 participants) and from about 1,300 subjects provided by 6 global collaborators. Sample metadata almost always included a de-identified subject ID, COVID-19 status, age in years and sex. HLA class I and class II types, where available, came from metadata supplied by the sample provider rather than from assay-based typing.

Study-wide findings and limitations: How much clinical and demographic metadata was included differed by source and by participant, and the metadata was provided uncurated.

Including cysteine and phenylalanine, the CDR3 has 16 amino acids. Just the 48-base CDR3 DNA is kept, in frame starting at base 1. According to the germline V gene (reference sequence), CDR1 reads MNHEY and CDR2 reads SMNVEV. Clipping removes 5 bases from V and 3 bases from J, with 13 as the unmatched junction base count. The collaborating institutions used their own protocols to collect whole blood in K2EDTA tubes. For TCRbeta analysis, collaborators shipped samples as frozen whole blood, isolated PBMCs, or DNA extracted from either of those sample types. To note about this clone: Its antigen remains unidentified. Qualities for individual bases were not recorded, and no much larger clone is one base off.

TCRbeta CDR3 regions were amplified from genomic DNA by means of the immunoSEQ Assay, a bias-controlled multiplex PCR. Per the authors' processing: Nucleated cell counts per sample were estimated from amplification of reference gene primers within the assay. To quantify the absolute abundance of each unique TCRbeta CDR3 rearrangement, sequence reads were collapsed and filtered. Productive Simpson clonality was computed per sample as the square root of Simpson's diversity index over productive rearrangements. TCRdb holds this immuneACCESS table with in-frame rearrangements only. Some clones are missing; in checked studies, unresolved V genes explain under half, and the rest has no known cause. That table furnishes V, J and clone size, whereas the DNA furnished D and trimming. The sample table shows some 260,000 clones, and 82% are seen once. The ten top clones hold 3.1% of the sample.

Recombination connected TRBV27 to TRBJ2-7; 7 bases in the junction line up with TRBD1. This receptor was taken from a young woman with acute or convalescent COVID-19. The specimen was peripheral blood. The bases are TGTGCCAGCAGTCTAGGGGCCGGGCAGGGGGACTACGAGCAGTACTTC. This is translated as CASSLGAGQGDYEQYF.